This paragraph covers one T cell receptor (beta chain) sequence. This specimen comes from a study of T cell changes during pregnancy in multiple sclerosis. TCRdb keeps only in-frame clones here, not all; method: immunoSEQ multiplex PCR. The table records over 35,000 clones, about 94% of them present only once. The V gene's germline CDR1 is LNHDA and CDR2 SQIVND (reference sequence). V lost 7 bases and J lost 0, with 10 bases in between. This CDR3 has 14 amino acids. This chain uses TRBV19 with TRBJ1-5; no clear D. This clonotype was sampled from a female donor with multiple sclerosis, enrolled in a pregnancy study. The source was CD8+ T cells from peripheral blood mononuclear cells, collected in the third trimester of pregnancy. Here the CDR3 DNA reads TGTGCCAGTACTGAGGGTTATAGCAATCAGCCCCAGCATTTT. Its protein product is CASTEGYSNQPQHF.